One sample yielded the 13 T cell receptor beta chains listed below, sequenced in a study of shared clonotypes between healthy human individuals. Assay used: immunoSEQ multiplex PCR; TCRdb lists only in-frame clones, some missing. The table records 2 million to 3 million clones, roughly 93% of them present only once. Material for sequencing was naive CD4+ T cells from PBMCs. Specified subset: CD45RA+ positively selected. The receptors shown here come from a man younger than 35 in good health. Some clones in this sample may be carry-over from other donors' samples.

The chain joins TRBV5-4 to TRBJ2-3, with 11 nucleotides matching TRBD2. Germline V gene lookup returns CDR1 SGHNT and CDR2 YYREEE (reference sequence). The J segment lost 5 bases and the V segment lost 10 bases, leaving 9 bases of the junction unmatched. The CDR3 is 14 residues long. The CDR3 nucleotides read TGTGCCGGAAGTAGCGGGAGGGCCATAGATACGCAGTATTTT. Amino acids: CAGSSGRAIDTQYF.

This sequence joins TRBV28 and TRBJ1-1; TRBD1 aligns across 7 bases. With 4 bases clipped from V and 0 bases from J, the junction kept 17 bases outside the gene matches. The CDR3 has 19 amino acids. Germline CDR1 reads MDHEN; CDR2 reads SYDVKM. DNA for the CDR3: TGTGCCAGCAGTTCAAGCCCCCGGACAGGTGCCCCTATGAACACTGAAGCTTTCTTT. Encoded protein: CASSSSPRTGAPMNTEAFF. The variable domain in full, with the rest retrieved from reference TRBV28 and TRBJ1-1, is DVKVTQSSRYLVKRTGEKVFLECVQDMDHENMFWYRQDPGLGLRLIYFSYDVKMKEKGDIPEGYSVSREKKERFSLILESASTNQTSMYLCASSSSPRTGAPMNTEAFFGQGTRLTVV.

The V call is TRBV5-1, the J call TRBJ2-7; 13 nucleotides line up with TRBD2. The CDR3 sequence is 17 residues long. Per the germline V gene, CDR1 is SGHRS and CDR2 is YFSETQ. V dropped 0 bases and J dropped 4; count of bases not matched to a gene: 7. The CDR3 nucleotides read TGCGCCAGCAGCTTGGGGGGCCCGGGACTAGCGGGATACGAGCAGTACTTC. Protein product: CASSLGGPGLAGYEQYF.

This chain joins TRBV30 and TRBJ2-7, with 7 bases aligning to TRBD1. Germline V lookup: CDR1 GTSNPN, CDR2 SVGIG (reference sequence). V shed 2 bases, J shed 4 bases, and the junction held 5 bases outside the gene matches. CDR3 size: 13 residues. Written as DNA, the CDR3 is TGTGCCTGGAGTCCGGGACAGTTATACGAGCAGTACTTC. It yields the protein CAWSPGQLYEQYF.

There are a few counts of this clone. Other DNA sequences in the same sample also yield this CDR3. This sequence joins TRBV5-1 and TRBJ1-1; possibly TRBD1 for D (5 bases). V lost 0 bases to trimming and J lost 1 base, with 7 bases between them. The CDR3 is 14 residues long. Germline CDR1 SGHRS, CDR2 YFSETQ. DNA of the CDR3: TGCGCCAGCAGCTTGGCCCAGGGGAACACTGAAGCTTTCTTT. Translated: CASSLAQGNTEAFF.

The rearrangement joins TRBV9 to TRBJ2-3; D is tentatively TRBD1 or TRBD2 (6 bases each). V lost 4 bases and J 2 bases, leaving 17 bases between the germline ends. The CDR3 consists of 16 residues. The V gene's germline CDR1 is SGDLS and CDR2 YYNGEE. As DNA, the CDR3 is TGTGCCAGCAGCACTCATAGCGGACAGTCCACAGATACGCAGTATTTT. Its protein is CASSTHSGQSTDTQYF.

This sequence joins TRBV7-7 and TRBJ2-5; perhaps TRBD1 as D (6 bases). The CDR3 totals 15 residues. CDR1 and CDR2 (germline): SSHAT, FNYEAQ (reference sequence). Trimming took 1 base from V and 4 from J, leaving 13 bases between them. This chain's CDR3 is CASSLGWAGAETQYF. The DNA of the CDR3 is TGTGCCAGCAGCTTAGGATGGGCAGGGGCAGAGACCCAGTACTTC.

The genes are TRBV5-1 and TRBJ2-3, with 13 bases matching TRBD2. The CDR3 loop spans 17 amino acids. Germline V lookup: CDR1 SGHRS, CDR2 YFSETQ. J gave up 4 bases and V 4 bases, and 9 bases lay outside the gene matches. This CDR3 reads CASSGLAGAIGADTQYF. Here the CDR3 DNA reads TGCGCCAGCAGCGGACTAGCGGGAGCGATAGGCGCAGATACGCAGTATTTT.

This clone was seen just once. This chain joins TRBV6-6 and TRBJ2-2; TRBD1 matches at 10 bases. The CDR3 runs to 15 residues. V shed 8 bases and J 9 bases; nucleotides not matched to a gene: 12. Germline V gene lookup returns CDR1 MNHNY and CDR2 SVGAGI (reference sequence). The CDR3 DNA sequence: TGTGCCAGCTATGCCGGGACAGGGGTGACCCGGGAGCTGTTTTTT. It is translated as CASYAGTGVTRELFF.

The chain recombines TRBV2 with TRBJ1-4; possibly TRBD1 for D (5 bases). Germline V CDR1 and CDR2: SNHLY, FYNNEI. The CDR3 totals 17 residues. The germline V and J ends were trimmed by 7 bases and 5 bases, with 23 bases remaining between them. Here the CDR3 DNA reads TGTGCCAGCACCCCCTGGGGCTCCGTCACCAAAAATGAAAAACTGTTTTTT. Its protein is CASTPWGSVTKNEKLFF.

This clone was detected once. This chain links TRBV28 with TRBJ2-1; 7 bases line up with TRBD2. The germline V gene encodes CDR1 MDHEN and CDR2 SYDVKM. The CDR3 loop spans 15 amino acids. V was clipped by 6 bases and J by 4 bases; unmatched bases: 9. CDR3 DNA sequence: TGTGCCAGCAGGGGGAGGGCTAGCGGATACAATGAGCAGTTCTTC. It codes for CASRGRASGYNEQFF. The full variable domain, rest sourced from reference TRBV28 and TRBJ2-1, is DVKVTQSSRYLVKRTGEKVFLECVQDMDHENMFWYRQDPGLGLRLIYFSYDVKMKEKGDIPEGYSVSREKKERFSLILESASTNQTSMYLCASRGRASGYNEQFFGPGTRLTVL.

The chain combines TRBV27 with TRBJ2-3; TRBD1 aligns across 7 bases. Germline assignment: CDR1 MNHEY and CDR2 SMNVEV (reference sequence). There are 15 residues in the CDR3. V trimming: 8 bases; J trimming: 2 bases; junction bases outside the gene matches: 10. DNA for the CDR3: TGTGCCAGCGGAAACCGGGACAGTTACACAGATACGCAGTATTTT. Amino acid sequence: CASGNRDSYTDTQYF.

The J gene is TRBJ2-2, the V gene TRBV7-3, with 8 nucleotides matching TRBD1. The CDR3 is 15 residues long. The V gene end was trimmed by 1 base and the J gene end by 4 bases; junction bases not matched to a gene: 2. Germline V CDR1 and CDR2: SGHTA, FQGTGA. CDR3 amino acids: CASSLIGQGTGELFF. The CDR3 DNA reads as TGTGCCAGCAGCTTAATCGGACAGGGCACCGGGGAGCTGTTTTTT.